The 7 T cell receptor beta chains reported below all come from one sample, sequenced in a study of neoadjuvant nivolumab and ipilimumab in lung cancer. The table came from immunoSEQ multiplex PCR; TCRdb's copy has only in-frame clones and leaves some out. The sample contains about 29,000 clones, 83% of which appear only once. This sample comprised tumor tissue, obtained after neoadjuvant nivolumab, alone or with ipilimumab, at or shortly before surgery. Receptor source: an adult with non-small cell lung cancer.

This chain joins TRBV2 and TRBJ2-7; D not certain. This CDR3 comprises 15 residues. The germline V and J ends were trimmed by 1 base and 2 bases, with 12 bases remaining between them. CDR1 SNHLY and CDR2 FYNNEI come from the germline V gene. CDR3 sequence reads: CASSEGAVLPYEQYF. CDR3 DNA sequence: TGTGCCAGCAGTGAAGGGGCAGTGCTACCCTACGAGCAGTACTTC.

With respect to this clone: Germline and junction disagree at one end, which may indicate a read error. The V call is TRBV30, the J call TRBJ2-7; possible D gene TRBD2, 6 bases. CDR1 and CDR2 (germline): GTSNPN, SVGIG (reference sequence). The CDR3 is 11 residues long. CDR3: CAWSGRGGSSF. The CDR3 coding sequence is TGTGCCTGGAGTGGGAGGGGCGGATCATCATTC.

This chain's CDR3 is CASSPTSLSGANVLTF. The CDR3 DNA follows: TGTGCCAGCTCTCCTACGAGCCTCTCTGGGGCCAACGTCCTGACTTTC. The chain employs TRBV18 and TRBJ2-6; no definite D call. Germline V gene lookup returns CDR1 KGHSH and CDR2 LQKENI. The CDR3 is 16 residues long. Trimming took 6 bases from V and 0 from J, leaving 12 bases between them. The whole variable domain, filled in from reference TRBV18 and TRBJ2-6, reads NAGVMQNPRHLVRRRGQEARLRCSPMKGHSHVYWYRQLPEEGLKFMVYLQKENIIDESGMPKERFSAEFPKEGPSILRIQQVVRGDSAAYFCASSPTSLSGANVLTFGAGSRLTVL.

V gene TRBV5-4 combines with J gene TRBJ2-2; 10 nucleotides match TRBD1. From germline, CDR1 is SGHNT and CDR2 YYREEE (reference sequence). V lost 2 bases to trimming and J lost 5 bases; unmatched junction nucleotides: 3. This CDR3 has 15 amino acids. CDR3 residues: CASSFGQGVTGELFF. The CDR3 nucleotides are TGTGCCAGCAGCTTCGGACAGGGGGTGACCGGGGAGCTGTTTTTT.

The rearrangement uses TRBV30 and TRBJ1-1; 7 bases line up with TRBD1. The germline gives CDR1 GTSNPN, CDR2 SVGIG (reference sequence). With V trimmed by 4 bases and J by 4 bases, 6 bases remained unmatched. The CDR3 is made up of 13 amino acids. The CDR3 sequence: CAWTGGLGTEAFF. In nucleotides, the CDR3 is TGTGCCTGGACAGGGGGTTTGGGCACTGAAGCTTTCTTT.

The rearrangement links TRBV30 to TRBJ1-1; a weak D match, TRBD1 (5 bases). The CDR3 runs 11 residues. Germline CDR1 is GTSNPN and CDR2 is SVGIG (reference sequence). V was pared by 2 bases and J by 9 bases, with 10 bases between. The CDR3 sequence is CAWSMGEQAFF. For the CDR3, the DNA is TGTGCCTGGAGTATGGGGGAGCAAGCTTTCTTT.

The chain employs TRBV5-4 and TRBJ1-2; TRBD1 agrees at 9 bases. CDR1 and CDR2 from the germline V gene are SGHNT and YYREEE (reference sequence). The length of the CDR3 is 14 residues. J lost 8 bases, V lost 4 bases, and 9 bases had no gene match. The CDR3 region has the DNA TGTGCCAGCAGCAATACGGGACAGGGTATCGGCTACACCTTC. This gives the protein CASSNTGQGIGYTF.